This T cell receptor (beta chain) was recorded in a study of CD8+CD57+ T cells in acquired aplastic anemia. This clonotype was seen a single time. Before being chosen for sequencing, patients had shown CD8+CD57+ cell expansion by flow cytometry. The CDR3 consists of 13 residues. Looked up from germline, CDR1 is SEHNR and CDR2 is FQNEAQ (reference sequence). V shed 4 bases and J shed 5 bases, with 12 bases lying between them. Genomic DNA constituted the template upon which TCR beta VDJ and CDR3 profiling was performed. MiXCR was run by TCRdb on the reads, yielding one entry per CDR3 protein. The table has a few hundred thousand distinct CDR3 sequences, 70% to 85% seen once; the top ten hold 35% to 50%.

Sequenced sample: sorted CD4+, CD8+, or CD8+CD57+ T cells (not recorded which) from PBMCs. The sequence derives from a human donor with aplastic anemia. The chain has TRBV7-9 and TRBJ2-7; the D gene is possibly TRBD1 (5 bases). This CDR3 reads CASSYSGSDEQYF. The CDR3 DNA reads as TGTGCCAGCAGCTATTCAGGGTCCGACGAGCAGTACTTC.